This entry lists 21 T cell receptor beta chains sequenced from one sample in a study of blood T cell repertoires in COVID-19. The table came from immunoSEQ multiplex PCR; TCRdb's copy has only in-frame clones and leaves some out. The table lists a few hundred thousand clones, roughly 89% of them singletons. The sequencing input was PBMCs or T cells enriched from blood (not recorded which). The receptors here all came from a woman aged 45-59 years who had been exposed to COVID-19.

CDR3 in DNA: TGTGCCAGCAGCCAAGCTCCATCCGGGACAGGAGCCTACGAGCAGTACTTC. Its translation: CASSQAPSGTGAYEQYF. The chain joins TRBV3-1 (or the pseudogene TRBV3-2) to TRBJ2-7; TRBD1 matches at 8 bases. Per the germline V gene, CDR1 is LGHDT and CDR2 is YNNKEL (reference sequence). The CDR3 is made up of 17 amino acids. Losses at the gene ends were 1 base for V and 2 bases for J; bases not matched to a gene: 10.

The J gene is TRBJ1-2, the V gene TRBV6-1; unclear D gene. The germline V gene has CDR1 MNHNS and CDR2 SASEGT. V was trimmed by 1 base and J by 3 bases, leaving 9 bases between them. The CDR3 consists of 14 residues. The CDR3 region is CASSEGPQHYGYTF. As DNA, the CDR3 is TGTGCCAGCAGTGAAGGCCCACAGCACTATGGCTACACCTTC.

This clone was observed a handful of times. J is TRBJ2-7 and V is TRBV5-4; 10 bases are a match to TRBD1. The CDR3 extends over 15 amino acids. J was trimmed by 4 bases and V by 1 base; bases with no gene match: 5. From germline, CDR1 is SGHNT and CDR2 YYREEE (reference sequence). The CDR3 DNA reads as TGTGCCAGCAGCTTGTTGGGGACAGGGGAATACGAGCAGTACTTC. Its protein is CASSLLGTGEYEQYF. The whole variable domain, remainder taken from reference TRBV5-4 and TRBJ2-7, is ETGVTQSPTHLIKTRGQQVTLRCSSQSGHNTVSWYQQALGQGPQFIFQYYREEENGRGNFPPRFSGLQFPNYSSELNVNALELDDSALYLCASSLLGTGEYEQYFGPGTRLTVT.

The rearrangement links TRBV15 to TRBJ1-1, with 7 positions matching TRBD1. The CDR3 extends over 13 amino acids. V was clipped by 0 bases and J by 10 bases; unmatched bases: 5. From germline, CDR1 is LNHNV and CDR2 YYDKDF (reference sequence). The CDR3 here is CATSRDQTGRAFF. The CDR3 nucleotides read TGTGCCACCAGCAGAGACCAGACAGGGCGAGCTTTCTTT.

This chain joins TRBV18 and TRBJ1-2, with TRBD1 identical over 8 bases. Germline V gene sequence: CDR1 KGHSH, CDR2 LQKENI. The J segment lost 0 bases and the V segment lost 2 bases, leaving 2 bases of the junction unmatched. The CDR3 is 15 residues long. This CDR3 reads CASSPGQGPNYGYTF. Here the CDR3 DNA reads TGTGCCAGCTCACCAGGACAGGGCCCTAACTATGGCTACACCTTC.

This chain joins TRBV28 and TRBJ1-3; TRBD1 aligns across 8 bases. Germline assignment: CDR1 MDHEN and CDR2 SYDVKM. V was pared by 6 bases and J by 4 bases, with 11 bases of the junction left unmatched. The CDR3 runs 16 residues. The CDR3 region is CASSPRLTGVGNTIYF. The CDR3 nucleotides read TGTGCCAGCAGCCCTAGATTGACAGGGGTCGGAAACACCATATATTTT.

The chain carries TRBV6-1 and TRBJ2-5, with D perhaps matching TRBD1 (6 bases). Germline CDR1 is MNHNS and CDR2 is SASEGT. The germline V and J ends were trimmed by 3 bases and 3 bases, with 11 bases remaining between them. CDR3 size: 14 residues. This CDR3 is CASSDRGVKETQYF. Written as DNA, the CDR3 is TGTGCCAGCAGTGACAGGGGAGTTAAAGAGACCCAGTACTTC.

This chain links TRBV5-4 with TRBJ2-7, with TRBD2 as a possible D gene (6 bases). V dropped 0 bases and J dropped 2 bases, with 9 bases sitting between them. CDR3 length: 14 amino acids. The germline V gene encodes CDR1 SGHNT and CDR2 YYREEE (reference sequence). The CDR3 DNA reads as TGTGCCAGCAGCTTGGACGGGGGAACCTACGAGCAGTACTTC. Translating gives CASSLDGGTYEQYF.

This chain links TRBV11-3 with TRBJ2-4; maybe TRBD1 (6 bases). Trimming left V 0 bases short and J 7 bases short, with 7 bases between. Germline lookup yields CDR1 SGHNT and CDR2 YENEEA. The CDR3 is made up of 13 amino acids. CDR3 coding DNA: TGTGCCAGCAGCTTAGAGAGGGGGAACATTCAGTACTTC. It specifies CASSLERGNIQYF.

The chain employs TRBV19 and TRBJ2-1; TRBD2 agrees at 11 bases. In germline, CDR1 is LNHDA, CDR2 SQIVND (reference sequence). This CDR3 has 14 residues. Germline trimming cut 5 bases from V and 9 bases from J; bases unmatched to any gene: 6. This CDR3 is CASSPSGGRGEQFF. The CDR3 DNA reads as TGTGCCAGTAGTCCTAGCGGGGGGCGGGGTGAGCAGTTCTTC.

The CDR3 nucleotides read TGTGCCAGCAGTGACCCCCGGGACAGAGAACCTGAAAAACTGTTTTTT. Residues: CASSDPRDREPEKLFF. The chain couples TRBV2 to TRBJ1-4, with 7 bases fitting TRBD1. From germline, CDR1 is SNHLY and CDR2 FYNNEI. CDR3 length equals 16 residues. The junction had 11 bases not matched to a gene; V was cut back by 3 bases and J by 7 bases.

V is TRBV19 and J is TRBJ2-5; 10 bases align to TRBD2. V was clipped by 5 bases and J by 5 bases; unmatched bases: 11. Germline V gene lookup returns CDR1 LNHDA and CDR2 SQIVND (reference sequence). This CDR3 comprises 16 residues. The CDR3 loop is CASSSGLAAPAETQYF. Written as DNA, the CDR3 is TGTGCCAGTAGTTCCGGACTAGCGGCGCCGGCCGAGACCCAGTACTTC.

V and J are TRBV19 and TRBJ1-5; 8 bases line up with TRBD1. The germline CDR1 and CDR2 sequences are LNHDA and SQIVND (reference sequence). J was trimmed by 7 bases and V by 6 bases; bases with no gene match: 11. The length of the CDR3 is 15 residues. CDR3 coding DNA: TGTGCCAGTAGGCCTTCAGGGACAGGAAGGCAGCCCCAGCATTTT. It codes for CASRPSGTGRQPQHF. The full variable domain, rest sourced from reference TRBV19 and TRBJ1-5, is DGGITQSPKYLFRKEGQNVTLSCEQNLNHDAMYWYRQDPGQGLRLIYYSQIVNDFQKGDIAEGYSVSREKKESFPLTVTSAQKNPTAFYLCASRPSGTGRQPQHFGDGTRLSIL.

V usage is TRBV14 and J usage is TRBJ2-5; D is possibly TRBD2 (6 bases). The CDR3 covers 11 residues. The V and J ends lost 6 bases and 8 bases respectively, with 10 bases between them. Germline loops: CDR1 SGHDN, CDR2 FVKESK. In DNA form, the CDR3 reads TGTGCCAGCAGTCCGGGGGTAACCCAGTACTTC. Its protein is CASSPGVTQYF.

The rearrangement links TRBV7-9 to TRBJ2-1; a possible D gene is TRBD2 (6 bases). Germline assignment: CDR1 SEHNR and CDR2 FQNEAQ (reference sequence). The V and J ends lost 3 bases and 1 base respectively, with 10 bases between them. The CDR3 covers 15 residues. The CDR3 loop reads CASSLLARSYNEQFF. The CDR3 DNA follows: TGTGCCAGCAGCTTGCTAGCGCGATCCTACAATGAGCAGTTCTTC. Together with reference TRBV7-9 and TRBJ2-1, the CDR3 gives the full variable domain: DTGVSQNPRHKITKRGQNVTFRCDPISEHNRLYWYRQTLGQGPEFLTYFQNEAQLEKSRLLSDRFSAERPKGSFSTLEIQRTEQGDSAMYLCASSLLARSYNEQFFGPGTRLTVL.

The rearrangement links TRBV13 to TRBJ2-2; maybe TRBD2 (5 bases). V was cut by 0 bases and J by 2 bases, with 13 bases left in between. The CDR3 totals 17 residues. Germline V lookup: CDR1 PRHDT, CDR2 FYEKMQ (reference sequence). The CDR3 DNA sequence: TGTGCCAGCAGCTTAGGGGGAGAGGGTCTCAACACCGGGGAGCTGTTTTTT. Its translation: CASSLGGEGLNTGELFF. Full variable domain (missing parts from reference TRBV13 and TRBJ2-2): AAGVIQSPRHLIKEKRETATLKCYPIPRHDTVYWYQQGPGQDPQFLISFYEKMQSDKGSIPDRFSAQQFSDYHSELNMSSLELGDSALYFCASSLGGEGLNTGELFFGEGSRLTVL.

The genes are TRBV6-6 and TRBJ1-1, with 8 nucleotides matching TRBD1. The CDR3 runs 13 residues. CDR1 MNHNY and CDR2 SVGAGI come from the germline V gene (reference sequence). V lost 5 bases, J lost 5 bases, and 4 bases stayed unmatched. The CDR3 is CASSRQGWTEAFF. The CDR3 bases are TGTGCCAGCAGTAGACAGGGGTGGACTGAAGCTTTCTTT.

This clone has a single count. The V gene is TRBV28, the J gene TRBJ1-1; D uncertain. The germline V and J ends were trimmed by 8 bases and 8 bases, with 12 bases remaining between them. Germline CDR1 is MDHEN and CDR2 is SYDVKM. CDR3 size: 11 residues. The CDR3 protein is CASREGHEAFF. As DNA, the CDR3 is TGTGCCAGCCGCGAGGGCCACGAAGCTTTCTTT.

This clone was seen only a few times. The chain joins TRBV15 to TRBJ1-1; TRBD1 agrees at 7 bases. CDR1 is LNHNV and CDR2 is YYDKDF in the germline V gene (reference sequence). The length of the CDR3 is 14 residues. The V segment lost 3 bases and the J segment 5 bases; nucleotides outside the gene matches: 6. In nucleotides, the CDR3 is TGTGCCACCAGCAGCAGACAGGGCCGAACTGAAGCTTTCTTT. Residues: CATSSRQGRTEAFF.

The chain carries TRBV19 and TRBJ1-2, with 9 bases that match TRBD1. There are 14 residues in the CDR3. Germline values: CDR1 LNHDA, CDR2 SQIVND (reference sequence). Germline trimming cut 4 bases from V and 8 bases from J; bases unmatched to any gene: 8. The CDR3: CASSTRTGDEGYTF. The CDR3 region has the DNA TGTGCCAGTAGTACTCGGACAGGGGATGAAGGCTACACCTTC.

This clone occurred a few times. The chain links TRBV29-1 to TRBJ2-7; D is uncertain. Trimming removed 4 bases from V and 0 bases from J, with 13 bases in between. Germline V CDR1 and CDR2: SQVTM, ANQGSEA. CDR3 size: 14 residues. CDR3: CSVVAMANSYEQYF. CDR3 nucleotides: TGCAGCGTTGTCGCCATGGCCAACTCCTACGAGCAGTACTTC.